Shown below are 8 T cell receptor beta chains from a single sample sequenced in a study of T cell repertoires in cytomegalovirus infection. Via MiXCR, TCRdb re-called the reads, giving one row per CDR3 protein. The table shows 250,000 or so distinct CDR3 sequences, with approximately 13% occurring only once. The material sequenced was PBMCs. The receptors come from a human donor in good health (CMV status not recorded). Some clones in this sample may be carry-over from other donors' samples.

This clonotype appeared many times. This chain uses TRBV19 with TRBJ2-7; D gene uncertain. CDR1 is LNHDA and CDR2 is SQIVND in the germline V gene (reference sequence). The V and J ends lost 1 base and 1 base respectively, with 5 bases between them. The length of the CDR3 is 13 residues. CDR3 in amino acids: CASSIGRSYEQYF. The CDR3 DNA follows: TGTGCCAGTAGTATAGGCAGGTCCTACGAGCAGTACTTC.

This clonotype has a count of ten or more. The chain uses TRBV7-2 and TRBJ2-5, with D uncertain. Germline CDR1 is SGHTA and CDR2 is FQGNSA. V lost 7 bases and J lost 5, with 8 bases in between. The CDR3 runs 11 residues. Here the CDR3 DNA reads TGTGCCAGCACCTTCGCCGAGACCCAGTACTTC. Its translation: CASTFAETQYF.

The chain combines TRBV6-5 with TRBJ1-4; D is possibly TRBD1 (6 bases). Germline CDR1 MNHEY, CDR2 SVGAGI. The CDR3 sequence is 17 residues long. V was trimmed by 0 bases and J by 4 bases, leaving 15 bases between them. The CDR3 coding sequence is TGTGCCAGCAGTTACTCGAGTCGATTACAGGGTAATGAAAAACTGTTTTTT. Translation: CASSYSSRLQGNEKLFF.

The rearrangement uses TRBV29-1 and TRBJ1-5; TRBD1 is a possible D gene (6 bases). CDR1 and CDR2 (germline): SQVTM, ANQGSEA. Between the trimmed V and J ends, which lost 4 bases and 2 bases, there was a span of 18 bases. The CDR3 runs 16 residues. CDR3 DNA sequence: TGCAGCGTTGTGGTGGGGGGGGCTATAGGCAATCAGCCCCAGCATTTT. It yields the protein CSVVVGGAIGNQPQHF.

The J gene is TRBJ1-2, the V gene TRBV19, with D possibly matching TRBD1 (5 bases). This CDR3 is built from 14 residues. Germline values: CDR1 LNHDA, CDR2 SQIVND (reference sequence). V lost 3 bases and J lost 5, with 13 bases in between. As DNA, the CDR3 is TGTGCCAGTAGTATTCGGGGCTCGGAGTATGGCTACACCTTC. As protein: CASSIRGSEYGYTF.

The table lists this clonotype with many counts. CDR3 sequence reads: CASSTISGGKLFF. Here the CDR3 DNA reads TGTGCCAGCAGTACCATTTCCGGGGGAAAACTGTTTTTT. The chain has TRBV12-3 or TRBV12-4 and TRBJ1-4, with D possibly TRBD1 on 5 matching bases. The CDR3 runs 13 residues. Trimming pared 5 bases from V and 10 bases from J, leaving 14 bases between.

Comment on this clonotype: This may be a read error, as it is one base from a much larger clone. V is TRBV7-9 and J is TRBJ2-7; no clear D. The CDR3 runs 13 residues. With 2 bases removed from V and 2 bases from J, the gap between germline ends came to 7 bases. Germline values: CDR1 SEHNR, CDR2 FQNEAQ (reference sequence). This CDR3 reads CASSLSQTYEQYF. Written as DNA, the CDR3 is TGTGCCAGCAGCTTAAGTCAGACCTACGAGCAGTACTTC.

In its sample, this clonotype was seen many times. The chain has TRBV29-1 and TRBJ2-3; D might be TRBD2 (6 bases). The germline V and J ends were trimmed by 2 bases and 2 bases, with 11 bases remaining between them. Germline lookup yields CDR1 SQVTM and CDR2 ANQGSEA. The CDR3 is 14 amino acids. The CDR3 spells CSVEQSGYTDTQYF. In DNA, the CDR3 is TGCAGCGTTGAACAGAGCGGGTACACAGATACGCAGTATTTT.